This entry lists 23 T cell receptor beta chains sequenced from one sample in a study of beta chain features in type 1 diabetes. Isolated RNA was reverse transcribed in full, so expressed TCRB transcripts were sequenced. The data were produced by immunoSEQ multiplex PCR, yet TCRdb's version contains in-frame clones alone and is incomplete. The table lists 500,000 to 700,000 clones, roughly a sixth of them singletons. The sequenced sample consisted of naive CD4+ T cells from blood. These receptors all stem from a man aged 18 to 30 in good health.

CDR3 sequence (DNA): TGTGCCAGCAGTTACTCGATACTTACCGCTTTCTCACCCCTCCACTTT. It encodes CASSYSILTAFSPLHF. The chain carries TRBV6-5 and TRBJ1-6; D is undetermined. Germline CDR1 reads MNHEY; CDR2 reads SVGAGI. V lost 0 bases and J 10 bases, leaving 16 bases between the germline ends. The CDR3 has 16 amino acids.

This clone was picked up a small number of times. The V gene is TRBV7-3, the J gene TRBJ2-3, with 12 bases identical to TRBD1. Trimming at V came to 2 bases and at J to 5 bases, leaving 5 bases not matched to a gene. Germline assignment: CDR1 SGHTA and CDR2 FQGTGA. CDR3 length equals 16 residues. The CDR3 spells CASSLSGTGGGDTQYF. The CDR3 nucleotides read TGTGCCAGCAGCTTATCCGGGACAGGGGGCGGAGATACGCAGTATTTT.

Only a few counts were recorded for this clone. The chain joins TRBV5-1 to TRBJ2-7; D ambiguous. This CDR3 is 16 amino acids long. The germline V gene encodes CDR1 SGHRS and CDR2 YFSETQ. V was cut by 1 base and J by 2 bases, with 16 bases left in between. The CDR3 bases are TGCGCCAGCAGCTTGCTTTGGTTCCAGGCTACCTACGAGCAGTACTTC. This sequence encodes CASSLLWFQATYEQYF. The full variable domain, rest sourced from reference TRBV5-1 and TRBJ2-7, is KAGVTQTPRYLIKTRGQQVTLSCSPISGHRSVSWYQQTPGQGLQFLFEYFSETQRNKGNFPGRFSGRQFSNSRSEMNVSTLELGDSALYLCASSLLWFQATYEQYFGPGTRLTVT.

This chain connects TRBV6-5 to TRBJ2-7; maybe TRBD1 (5 bases). Germline CDR1 MNHEY, CDR2 SVGAGI. There are 13 residues in the CDR3. Trimming shortened V by 7 bases and J by 2 bases, and 12 bases separated the two germline ends. CDR3 bases: TGTGCCAGCACCCAACAGGCCACCTACGAGCAGTACTTC. It encodes CASTQQATYEQYF.

This clone has just a few counts. CDR3 sequence (DNA): TGTGCCAGCAGCTTAAATCCAAGCTCTGAAGCTTTCTTT. Amino acid sequence: CASSLNPSSEAFF. The J gene is TRBJ1-1, the V gene TRBV7-9; D unresolved. The V gene lost 2 bases and the J gene lost 6 bases, with 10 bases spanning the gap. Germline CDR1 is SEHNR and CDR2 is FQNEAQ (reference sequence). The CDR3 has 13 amino acids.

The CDR3 region is CASAGAGAGITDTQYF. The CDR3 DNA reads as TGTGCCAGCGCCGGGGCCGGGGCAGGGATCACAGATACGCAGTATTTT. This rearrangement joins TRBV7-3 to TRBJ2-3; D tentatively fits TRBD1 or TRBD2 (5 bases each). The CDR3 has 16 residues. Trimming removed 8 bases from V and 2 bases from J, with 20 bases in between. In germline, CDR1 is SGHTA, CDR2 FQGTGA.

The rearrangement uses TRBV5-4 and TRBJ1-1; D gene unclear. Germline CDR1 and CDR2: SGHNT and YYREEE (reference sequence). The V end was cut by 2 bases, the J end by 5 bases, with 10 bases between. The CDR3 is made up of 13 amino acids. The CDR3 DNA reads as TGTGCCAGCAGCTTTGAGGTGGGGACTGAAGCTTTCTTT. Its translation: CASSFEVGTEAFF.

V is TRBV7-2 and J is TRBJ2-2; D is possibly TRBD1 (5 bases). The V end was cut by 5 bases, the J end by 4 bases, with 14 bases between. The germline V gene has CDR1 SGHTA and CDR2 FQGNSA. The CDR3 extends over 15 amino acids. CDR3 nucleotide sequence: TGTGCCAGCAGCCCCGTCCAGGGCCGCACCGGGGAGCTGTTTTTT. It encodes CASSPVQGRTGELFF.

This sequence joins TRBV29-1 and TRBJ2-5; possibly TRBD1 or TRBD2 for D (5 bases each). The CDR3 loop spans 14 amino acids. Germline V gives CDR1 SQVTM, CDR2 ANQGSEA. Trimming removed 4 bases at V and 2 bases at J, with 14 bases between. CDR3 sequence (DNA): TGCAGCGTTGGGGGGAACCGAAGACAAGAGACCCAGTACTTC. Encoded protein: CSVGGNRRQETQYF.

This clone was seen more than once but under ten times. The chain links TRBV10-3 to TRBJ2-3, with 10 positions matching TRBD1. This CDR3 is 17 amino acids long. V was clipped by 5 bases and J by 4 bases; unmatched bases: 12. Germline CDR1 and CDR2: ENHRY and SYGVKD. CDR3 in DNA: TGTGCCATCAGTACCGGGACAGGGGCTTTTTGGGCAGATACGCAGTATTTT. This codes for CAISTGTGAFWADTQYF.

This clone was seen at least ten times. This chain connects TRBV25-1 to TRBJ2-7; D may be TRBD1 (5 bases). CDR3 size: 14 residues. Germline V lookup: CDR1 MGHDK, CDR2 SYGVNS. The V end was cut by 3 bases, the J end by 2 bases, with 11 bases between. The DNA for the CDR3 is TGTGCCAGCAGTGATACTGGACAAGCCTACGAGCAGTACTTC. Its protein product is CASSDTGQAYEQYF.

This clone was seen only a few times. The chain is built from TRBV5-6 and TRBJ1-1; 7 bases are a match to TRBD1. Looked up from germline, CDR1 is SGHDT and CDR2 is YYEEEE. CDR3 size: 14 residues. V was clipped by 4 bases and J by 2 bases; unmatched bases: 5. For the CDR3, the DNA is TGTGCCAGCAGCCTGGGACAGATAAACACTGAAGCTTTCTTT. Its translation: CASSLGQINTEAFF.

The chain is built from TRBV11-2 and TRBJ2-3; perhaps D is TRBD1 or TRBD2 (5 bases each). V lost 7 bases, J lost 4 bases, and 9 bases lay in between. There are 12 residues in the CDR3. Looked up from germline, CDR1 is SGHAT and CDR2 is FQNNGV. This CDR3 is CASNVGADTQYF. The CDR3 bases are TGTGCCAGCAACGTGGGGGCAGATACGCAGTATTTT.

V usage is TRBV5-4 and J usage is TRBJ2-1, with 9 bases matching TRBD2. The J segment lost 4 bases and the V segment lost 4 bases, leaving 12 bases of the junction unmatched. Germline assignment: CDR1 SGHNT and CDR2 YYREEE (reference sequence). The CDR3 has 17 residues. This CDR3 reads CASSPRNLAGNYNEQFF. The CDR3 nucleotides read TGTGCCAGCAGCCCTAGGAATCTAGCGGGGAATTACAATGAGCAGTTCTTC.

The chain couples TRBV30 to TRBJ1-2; TRBD1 might be the D (5 bases). CDR3 length equals 14 residues. Germline V gives CDR1 GTSNPN, CDR2 SVGIG (reference sequence). Trimming left V 5 bases short and J 6 bases short, with 19 bases between. The CDR3 DNA is TGTGCCTGGGGGGGTTCGGAGGGGTCCCATGGCTACACCTTC. Protein: CAWGGSEGSHGYTF.

The rearrangement links TRBV29-1 to TRBJ2-6, with D unresolved. Germline V gene sequence: CDR1 SQVTM, CDR2 ANQGSEA. V was shortened by 4 bases and J by 0 bases, with 7 bases between the two germline ends. The CDR3 is 14 amino acids. CDR3 residues: CSVAGDSGANVLTF. The CDR3 DNA reads TGCAGCGTTGCAGGAGACTCTGGGGCCAACGTCCTGACTTTC.

The rearrangement links TRBV7-9 to TRBJ1-2; TRBD1 is a possible D gene (5 bases). The V gene's germline CDR1 is SEHNR and CDR2 FQNEAQ (reference sequence). Trimming cost V 1 base and J 12 bases, with 18 bases left between them. The CDR3 consists of 14 residues. The CDR3 DNA is TGTGCCAGCAGCTTAGTGGGACTCCAAACCCGCGACACCTTC. Amino acids: CASSLVGLQTRDTF. Variable domain in full (rest from reference TRBV7-9 and TRBJ1-2): DTGVSQNPRHKITKRGQNVTFRCDPISEHNRLYWYRQTLGQGPEFLTYFQNEAQLEKSRLLSDRFSAERPKGSFSTLEIQRTEQGDSAMYLCASSLVGLQTRDTFGSGTRLTVV.

The chain links TRBV5-6 to TRBJ2-3; TRBD1 might be the D (5 bases). Germline V lookup: CDR1 SGHDT, CDR2 YYEEEE. This CDR3 is 15 amino acids long. The germline V and J ends were trimmed by 0 bases and 0 bases, with 8 bases remaining between them. The CDR3 reads CASSLVQASTDTQYF. CDR3 coding DNA: TGTGCCAGCAGCTTGGTACAGGCCAGCACAGATACGCAGTATTTT.

This clone was observed a handful of times. The identical CDR3 is also encoded by other nucleotide sequences in the sample. The genes are TRBV27 and TRBJ2-7, with a possible D match to TRBD1 (6 bases). Trimming pared 0 bases from V and 1 base from J, leaving 10 bases between. The CDR3 is made up of 15 amino acids. The germline CDR1 and CDR2 sequences are MNHEY and SMNVEV (reference sequence). CDR3 coding DNA: TGTGCCAGCAGTTTATCCCCACAGGGATCCTACGAGCAGTACTTC. Its translation: CASSLSPQGSYEQYF.

CDR3 sequence (DNA): TGTGCCAGCACTCCGGGGAATCAGCCCCAGCATTTT. Translating gives CASTPGNQPQHF. V usage is TRBV28 and J usage is TRBJ1-5; D gene ambiguous. With 7 bases removed from V and 4 bases from J, the gap between germline ends came to 8 bases. CDR3 length equals 12 residues. Looked up from germline, CDR1 is MDHEN and CDR2 is SYDVKM. The complete variable domain, with remaining parts taken from reference TRBV28 and TRBJ1-5, reads DVKVTQSSRYLVKRTGEKVFLECVQDMDHENMFWYRQDPGLGLRLIYFSYDVKMKEKGDIPEGYSVSREKKERFSLILESASTNQTSMYLCASTPGNQPQHFGDGTRLSIL.

This clone was detected only a few times. This sequence joins TRBV11-2 and TRBJ2-1; tentatively, D is TRBD2 (6 bases). This CDR3 has 13 residues. Trimming pared 0 bases from V and 9 bases from J, leaving 9 bases between. Germline assignment: CDR1 SGHAT and CDR2 FQNNGV. CDR3 loop: CASSLDRGGEQFF. The CDR3 DNA reads TGTGCCAGCAGCTTAGACCGGGGAGGTGAGCAGTTCTTC.

There are a few counts of this clone. This chain connects TRBV4-3 to TRBJ1-3, with D hard to call. Germline values: CDR1 LGHNA, CDR2 YSLEER. V dropped 1 base and J dropped 0 bases, with 7 bases sitting between them. This CDR3 has 15 residues. In DNA form, the CDR3 reads TGCGCCAGCAGCCAAGCTTGGGGCTCTGGAAACACCATATATTTT. This sequence encodes CASSQAWGSGNTIYF.

The rearrangement links TRBV29-1 to TRBJ1-6; 7 positions agree with TRBD1. The CDR3 has 13 amino acids. Looked up from germline, CDR1 is SQVTM and CDR2 is ANQGSEA. The V segment lost 6 bases and the J segment 8 bases; nucleotides outside the gene matches: 7. CDR3 coding DNA: TGCAGCGTCGCCCGGGACAGTTATTCACCCCTCCACTTT. Its protein is CSVARDSYSPLHF.